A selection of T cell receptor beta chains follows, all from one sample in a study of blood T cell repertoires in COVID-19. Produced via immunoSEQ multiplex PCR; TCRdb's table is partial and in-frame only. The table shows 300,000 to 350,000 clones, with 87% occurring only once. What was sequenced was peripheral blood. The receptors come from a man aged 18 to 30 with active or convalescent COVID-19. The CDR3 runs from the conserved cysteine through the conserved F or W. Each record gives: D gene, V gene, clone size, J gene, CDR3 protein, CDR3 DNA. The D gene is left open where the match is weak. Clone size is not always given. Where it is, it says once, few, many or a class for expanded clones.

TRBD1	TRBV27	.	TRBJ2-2	CASSQINFGQGPTGELFF	TGTGCCAGCAGCCAAATAAATTTCGGACAGGGCCCCACCGGGGAGCTGTTTTTT
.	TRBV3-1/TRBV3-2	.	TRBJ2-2	CASSQRASGLANTGELFF	TGTGCCAGCAGCCAGCGAGCCAGCGGTTTAGCGAACACCGGGGAGCTGTTTTTT
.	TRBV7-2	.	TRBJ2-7	CASSRGSYEQYF	TGTGCCAGCAGCCGAGGGTCCTACGAGCAGTACTTC
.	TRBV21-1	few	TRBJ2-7	CASSASSGSSGRAVSGEQYF	TGTGCCAGCAGCGCCTCCTCCGGATCTAGCGGGAGGGCCGTTTCTGGGGAGCAGTACTTC
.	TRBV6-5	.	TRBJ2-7	CAITRSAGTYEQYF	TGTGCCATTACAAGGTCGGCAGGGACCTACGAGCAGTACTTC
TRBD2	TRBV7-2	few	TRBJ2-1	CASSLALAGAYNEQFF	TGTGCCAGCAGCTTAGCTCTAGCGGGGGCGTACAATGAGCAGTTCTTC
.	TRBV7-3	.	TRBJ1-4	CASSMTPTNEKLFF	TGTGCCAGCAGCATGACACCAACTAATGAAAAACTGTTTTTT
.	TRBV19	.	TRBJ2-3	CASKSGAAEDTDTQYF	TGTGCCAGTAAGTCAGGCGCAGCGGAAGACACAGATACGCAGTATTTT
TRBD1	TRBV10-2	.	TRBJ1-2	CASSEYAQGVGGYTF	TGCGCCAGCAGTGAGTATGCACAGGGGGTCGGCGGCTACACCTTC
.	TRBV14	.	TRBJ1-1	CASSQDRNTEAFF	TGTGCCAGCAGCCAAGATAGGAACACTGAAGCTTTCTTT
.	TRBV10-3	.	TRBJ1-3	CAISENPRRGNTIYF	TGTGCCATCAGTGAGAATCCCCGCCGGGGAAACACCATATATTTT
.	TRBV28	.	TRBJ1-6	CASSLFDTYSSKNSPLHF	TGTGCCAGCAGTTTATTCGATACTTACTCCTCCAAAAATTCACCCCTCCACTTT
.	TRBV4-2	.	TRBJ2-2	CASGEFQGTGELFF	TGTGCCAGCGGGGAATTCCAGGGGACCGGGGAGCTGTTTTTT
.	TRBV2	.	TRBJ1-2	CASSDEGRYGYTF	TGTGCCAGCAGTGATGAGGGAAGGTATGGCTACACCTTC
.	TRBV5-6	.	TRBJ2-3	CASSLAGRGTDTQYF	TGTGCCAGCAGCTTGGCCGGGAGAGGGACAGATACGCAGTATTTT
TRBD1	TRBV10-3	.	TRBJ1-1	CAISEKTGPNTEAFF	TGTGCCATCAGTGAGAAGACAGGGCCGAACACTGAAGCTTTCTTT
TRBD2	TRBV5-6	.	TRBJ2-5	CASSLPGLAGAETQYF	TGTGCCAGCAGCTTACCCGGACTAGCGGGAGCAGAGACCCAGTACTTC
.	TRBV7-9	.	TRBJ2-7	CASSLGAAEQYF	TGTGCCAGCAGCTTAGGAGCGGCCGAGCAGTACTTC
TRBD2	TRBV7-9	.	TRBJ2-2	CASLGEAGNTGELFF	TGTGCCAGCTTGGGGGAAGCGGGAAACACCGGGGAGCTGTTTTTT
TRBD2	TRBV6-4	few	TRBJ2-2	CASSPGLAGATGELFF	TGTGCCAGCAGTCCGGGACTAGCGGGAGCGACCGGGGAGCTGTTTTTT
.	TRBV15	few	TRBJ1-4	CATSRDLTRVLNEKLFF	TGTGCCACCAGCAGAGACCTAACCAGGGTCCTTAATGAAAAACTGTTTTTT
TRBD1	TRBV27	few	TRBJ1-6	CASSWTGSSPLHF	TGTGCCAGCAGTTGGACAGGGAGTTCACCCCTCCACTTT
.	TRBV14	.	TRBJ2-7	CASSLQNYEQYF	TGTGCCAGCAGCCTACAGAACTACGAGCAGTACTTC
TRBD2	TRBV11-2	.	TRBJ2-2	CASSLGGGSGTGELFF	TGTGCCAGCAGCTTAGGTGGCGGGAGTGGCACCGGGGAGCTGTTTTTT